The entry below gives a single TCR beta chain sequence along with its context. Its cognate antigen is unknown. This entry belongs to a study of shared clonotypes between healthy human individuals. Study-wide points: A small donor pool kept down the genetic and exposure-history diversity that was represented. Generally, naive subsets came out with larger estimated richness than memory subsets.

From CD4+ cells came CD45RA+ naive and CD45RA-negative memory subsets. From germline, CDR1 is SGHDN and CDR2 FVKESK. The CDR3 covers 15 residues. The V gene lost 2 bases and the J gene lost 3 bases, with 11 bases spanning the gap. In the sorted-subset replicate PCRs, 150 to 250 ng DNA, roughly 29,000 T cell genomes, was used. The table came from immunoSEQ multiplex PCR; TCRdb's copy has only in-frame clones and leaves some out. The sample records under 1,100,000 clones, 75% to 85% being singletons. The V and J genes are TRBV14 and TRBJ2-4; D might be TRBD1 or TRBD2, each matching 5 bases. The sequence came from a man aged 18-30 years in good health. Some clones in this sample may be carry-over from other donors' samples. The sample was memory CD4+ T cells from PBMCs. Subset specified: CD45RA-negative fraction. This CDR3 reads CASSQSSGGKNIQYF. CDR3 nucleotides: TGTGCCAGCAGCCAAAGCAGTGGGGGCAAAAACATTCAGTACTTC.